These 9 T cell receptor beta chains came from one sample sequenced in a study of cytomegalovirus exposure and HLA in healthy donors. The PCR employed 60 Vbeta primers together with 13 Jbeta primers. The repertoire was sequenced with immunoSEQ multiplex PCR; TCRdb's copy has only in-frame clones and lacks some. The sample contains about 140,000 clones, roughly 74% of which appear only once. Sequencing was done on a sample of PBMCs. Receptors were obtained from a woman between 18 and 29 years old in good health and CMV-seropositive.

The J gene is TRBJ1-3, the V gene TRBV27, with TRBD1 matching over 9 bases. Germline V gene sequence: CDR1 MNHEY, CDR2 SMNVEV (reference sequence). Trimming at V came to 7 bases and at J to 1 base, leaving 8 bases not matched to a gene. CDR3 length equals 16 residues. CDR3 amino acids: CASTQGGTGSGNTIYF. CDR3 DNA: TGTGCCAGCACCCAAGGGGGGACAGGGTCTGGAAACACCATATATTTT.

In DNA, the CDR3 is TGTGCCACCAGCAGGTACTTAGCAGATGCGAATCAGCCCCAGCATTTT. Residues: CATSRYLADANQPQHF. V usage is TRBV15 and J usage is TRBJ1-5; D is undetermined. Trimming shortened V by 3 bases and J by 4 bases, and 16 bases separated the two germline ends. This CDR3 is built from 16 residues. CDR1 and CDR2 (germline): LNHNV, YYDKDF (reference sequence).

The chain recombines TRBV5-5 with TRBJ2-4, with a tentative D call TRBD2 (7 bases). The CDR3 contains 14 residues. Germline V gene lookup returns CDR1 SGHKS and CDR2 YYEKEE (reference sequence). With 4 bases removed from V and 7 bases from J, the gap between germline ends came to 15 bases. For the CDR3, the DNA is TGTGCCAGCAGCCTGGGGGGGCATTTGAACATTCAGTACTTC. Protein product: CASSLGGHLNIQYF.

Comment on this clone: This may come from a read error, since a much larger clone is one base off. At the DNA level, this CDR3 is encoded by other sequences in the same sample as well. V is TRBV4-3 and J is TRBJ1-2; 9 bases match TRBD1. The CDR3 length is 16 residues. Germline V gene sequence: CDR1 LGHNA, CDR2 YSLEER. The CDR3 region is CASSQEWGTGGYGYTF. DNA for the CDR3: TGCGCCAGCAGCCAAGAATGGGGTACAGGGGGCTATGGCTACACTTTC.

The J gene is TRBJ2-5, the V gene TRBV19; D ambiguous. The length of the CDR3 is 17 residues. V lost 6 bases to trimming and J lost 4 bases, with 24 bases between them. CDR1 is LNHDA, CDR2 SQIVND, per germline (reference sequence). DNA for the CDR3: TGTGCCAGTAGACCGAACCCCATAGGCGGCCCTGTAGAGACCCAGTACTTC. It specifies CASRPNPIGGPVETQYF. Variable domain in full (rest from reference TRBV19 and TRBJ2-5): DGGITQSPKYLFRKEGQNVTLSCEQNLNHDAMYWYRQDPGQGLRLIYYSQIVNDFQKGDIAEGYSVSREKKESFPLTVTSAQKNPTAFYLCASRPNPIGGPVETQYFGPGTRLLVL.

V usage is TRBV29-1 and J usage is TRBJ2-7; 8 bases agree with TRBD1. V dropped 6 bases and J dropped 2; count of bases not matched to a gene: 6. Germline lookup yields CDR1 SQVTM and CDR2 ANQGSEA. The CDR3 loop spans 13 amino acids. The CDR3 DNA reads TGCAGCGTCAAACAGGGGGGACCCTACGAGCAGTACTTC. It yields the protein CSVKQGGPYEQYF.

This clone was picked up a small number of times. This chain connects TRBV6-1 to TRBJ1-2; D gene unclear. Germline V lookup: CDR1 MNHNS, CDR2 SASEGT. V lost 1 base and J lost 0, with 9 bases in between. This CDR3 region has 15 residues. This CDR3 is CASSEGRATNYGYTF. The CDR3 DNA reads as TGTGCCAGCAGTGAAGGAAGAGCCACTAACTATGGCTACACCTTC.

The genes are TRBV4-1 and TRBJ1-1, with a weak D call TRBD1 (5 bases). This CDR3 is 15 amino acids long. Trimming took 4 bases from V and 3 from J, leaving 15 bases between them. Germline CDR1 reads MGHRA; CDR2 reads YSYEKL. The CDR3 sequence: CASSRGSGGDTEAFF. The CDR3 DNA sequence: TGCGCCAGCAGCCGGGGTTCGGGGGGTGACACTGAAGCTTTCTTT.

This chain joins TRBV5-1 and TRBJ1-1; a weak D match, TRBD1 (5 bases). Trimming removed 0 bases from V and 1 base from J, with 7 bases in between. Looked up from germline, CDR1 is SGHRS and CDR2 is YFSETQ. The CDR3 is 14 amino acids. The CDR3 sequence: CASSLGGANTEAFF. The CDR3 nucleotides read TGCGCCAGCAGCTTGGGCGGGGCGAACACTGAAGCTTTCTTT.